The 24 T cell receptor beta chains in this list originate from one sample, sequenced in a study of T cell repertoires in cytomegalovirus infection. TCRdb itself ran the reads through MiXCR, one entry per CDR3 protein. Altogether some 200,000 distinct CDR3 sequences are present, approximately 20% being singletons, with the ten largest covering 2.5% to 3%. The sequenced sample consisted of PBMCs. The source of these receptors is a human donor in good health (CMV status not recorded). Some clones in this sample may be carry-over from other donors' samples.

A few counts support this clonotype. The chain combines TRBV5-6 with TRBJ2-1, with TRBD2 identical over 8 bases. CDR3 length: 15 residues. V shed 6 bases, J shed 3 bases, and the junction held 8 bases outside the gene matches. Germline assignment: CDR1 SGHDT and CDR2 YYEEEE. CDR3 amino acids: CASTTTGTSYNEQFF. CDR3 in DNA: TGTGCCAGCACCACAACCGGGACTAGCTACAATGAGCAGTTCTTC. Full variable domain (rest looked up from reference TRBV5-6 and TRBJ2-1): DAGVTQSPTHLIKTRGQQVTLRCSPKSGHDTVSWYQQALGQGPQFIFQYYEEEERQRGNFPDRFSGHQFPNYSSELNVNALLLGDSALYLCASTTTGTSYNEQFFGPGTRLTVL.

The sample holds a few counts of this clonotype. The rearrangement joins TRBV20-1 to TRBJ1-6; weak D call: TRBD1 (5 bases). Germline assignment: CDR1 DFQATT and CDR2 SNEGSKA (reference sequence). The CDR3 loop spans 16 amino acids. V lost 0 bases to trimming and J lost 7 bases, with 16 bases between them. The CDR3 loop is CSARDPVSGLNSPLHF. CDR3 sequence (DNA): TGCAGTGCTAGAGATCCCGTGTCAGGGTTGAATTCACCCCTCCACTTT.

This clonotype was observed a few times. The J gene is TRBJ2-7, the V gene TRBV28; D perhaps matches TRBD2 (6 bases). The germline gives CDR1 MDHEN, CDR2 SYDVKM. This CDR3 spans 15 amino acids. Trimming took off 6 bases at V and 4 bases at J, with 19 bases between the two ends. Here the CDR3 DNA reads TGTGCCAGCAGACCCATGGGAGGCTCGGCATACGAGCAGTACTTC. Its translation: CASRPMGGSAYEQYF.

This clonotype was counted at least ten times. This chain links TRBV7-8 with TRBJ2-7; D is tentatively TRBD1 or TRBD2 (6 bases each). This CDR3 is 13 amino acids long. The V and J ends lost 5 bases and 4 bases respectively, with 12 bases between them. Germline V gives CDR1 SGHVS, CDR2 FQNEAQ. The CDR3 DNA reads as TGTGCCAGCAGCCCCGGGGGCCTTTACGAGCAGTACTTC. Residues: CASSPGGLYEQYF.

This clonotype showed up many times. The V call is TRBV7-9, the J call TRBJ1-1; perhaps TRBD1 as D (5 bases). The germline V gene encodes CDR1 SEHNR and CDR2 FQNEAQ (reference sequence). The CDR3 consists of 12 residues. The V end lost 3 bases, the J end lost 7 bases, and 9 bases lay between the germline ends. The CDR3 coding sequence is TGTGCCAGCAGCTTCGGGAGGGGTGAAGCTTTCTTT. Translating it yields CASSFGRGEAFF.

The rearrangement uses TRBV29-1 and TRBJ2-5; the D gene is possibly TRBD1 (7 bases). The germline V and J ends were trimmed by 6 bases and 5 bases, with 10 bases remaining between them. CDR3 length equals 11 residues. CDR1 and CDR2 (germline): SQVTM, ANQGSEA. For the CDR3, the DNA is TGCAGCGTGGCAGGGGGGGAGACCCAGTACTTC. Amino acid sequence: CSVAGGETQYF. The full variable domain, its missing parts supplied by reference TRBV29-1 and TRBJ2-5, is SAVISQKPSRDICQRGTSLTIQCQVDSQVTMMFWYRQQPGQSLTLIATANQGSEATYESGFVIDKFPISRPNLTFSTLTVSNMSPEDSSIYLCSVAGGETQYFGPGTRLLVL.

This clonotype was recorded many times. The chain combines TRBV7-6 with TRBJ2-1; a weak D match, TRBD2 (5 bases). Germline CDR1 SGHVS, CDR2 FNYEAQ. The CDR3 loop spans 14 amino acids. The V end lost 2 bases, the J end lost 9 bases, and 14 bases lay between the germline ends. CDR3 nucleotide sequence: TGTGCCAGCAGCTTAACCTGGGGAGCGGTTGAGCAGTTCTTC. Translating it yields CASSLTWGAVEQFF.

This clonotype appeared many times. The chain couples TRBV12-3 or TRBV12-4 to TRBJ2-5; TRBD1 or TRBD2 may be the D gene (5 bases each). This CDR3 contains 16 residues. V was trimmed by 1 base and J by 1 base, leaving 13 bases between them. CDR3 protein: CASSLGSGTLQETQYF. For the CDR3, the DNA is TGTGCCAGCAGTTTAGGGTCCGGGACCCTCCAAGAGACCCAGTACTTC.

This clonotype was counted ten times or more. This chain connects TRBV11-2 to TRBJ2-7, with TRBD1 identical over 9 bases. Trimming removed 5 bases from V and 3 bases from J; junction bases left unmatched: 8. This CDR3 has 15 residues. Germline V gene sequence: CDR1 SGHAT, CDR2 FQNNGV. CDR3 nucleotides: TGTGCCAGCAGCCACTACAGGGGGCGGAACTACGAGCAGTACTTC. As protein: CASSHYRGRNYEQYF.

As for this clonotype: One end of the junction varies from germline; a read error may be responsible. The chain combines TRBV7-2 with TRBJ2-1; possibly TRBD2 for D (6 bases). CDR1 is SGHTA, CDR2 FQGNSA, per germline. The CDR3 is 16 amino acids. This chain's CDR3 is CASSLAASNAYNEQFF. DNA of the CDR3: TGTGCCAGCAGTTTAGCGGCGTCTAACGCCTACAATGAGCAGTTCTTC.

This clonotype was counted only a few times. The chain couples TRBV30 to TRBJ1-2; 7 bases are a match to TRBD1. With V trimmed by 2 bases and J by 8 bases, 8 bases remained unmatched. The CDR3 is made up of 13 amino acids. CDR1 GTSNPN and CDR2 SVGIG come from the germline V gene (reference sequence). The CDR3 loop is CAWSRQGPSGYTF. CDR3 in DNA: TGTGCCTGGAGTAGACAGGGTCCGTCAGGCTACACCTTC. Looking up the rest from reference TRBV30 and TRBJ1-2 gives the full variable domain: SQTIHQWPATLVQPVGSPLSLECTVEGTSNPNLYWYRQAAGRGLQLLFYSVGIGQISSEVPQNLSASRPQDRQFILSSKKLLLSDSGFYLCAWSRQGPSGYTFGSGTRLTVV.

J is TRBJ2-1 and V is TRBV5-1; TRBD2 matches at 14 bases. V lost 0 bases to trimming and J lost 8 bases; unmatched junction nucleotides: 4. Germline V gene sequence: CDR1 SGHRS, CDR2 YFSETQ. The CDR3 contains 16 residues. The DNA of the CDR3 is TGCGCCAGCAGCTTGGCGGGACTAGCGGGAGTGGATGAGCAGTTCTTC. Translated: CASSLAGLAGVDEQFF.

The gene calls are TRBV19 and TRBJ2-3; 9 bases match TRBD2. The germline V gene has CDR1 LNHDA and CDR2 SQIVND (reference sequence). V lost 6 bases and J lost 5; bases outside the gene matches: 6. CDR3 size: 14 residues. CDR3 DNA: TGTGCCAGTAGGGTAGCGGGAGAGAGAGATACGCAGTATTTT. It yields the protein CASRVAGERDTQYF.

The chain combines TRBV19 with TRBJ2-2, with D maybe TRBD1 (6 bases). This CDR3 is built from 14 residues. With 6 bases removed from V and 5 bases from J, the gap between germline ends came to 13 bases. The germline V gene has CDR1 LNHDA and CDR2 SQIVND (reference sequence). The CDR3 region is CASRTGTPTGELFF. DNA of the CDR3: TGTGCCAGTAGAACCGGGACACCTACCGGGGAGCTGTTTTTT. Combining the CDR3 with reference TRBV19 and TRBJ2-2 gives the whole variable domain DGGITQSPKYLFRKEGQNVTLSCEQNLNHDAMYWYRQDPGQGLRLIYYSQIVNDFQKGDIAEGYSVSREKKESFPLTVTSAQKNPTAFYLCASRTGTPTGELFFGEGSRLTVL.

This CDR3 reads CASSLGGDRWYNEQFF. In DNA form, the CDR3 reads TGCGCCAGCAGCTTGGGCGGGGACCGGTGGTACAATGAGCAGTTCTTC. The gene calls are TRBV5-1 and TRBJ2-1; perhaps TRBD2 as D (6 bases). This CDR3 is built from 16 residues. Germline CDR1 and CDR2: SGHRS and YFSETQ. Trimming pared 0 bases from V and 4 bases from J, leaving 14 bases between. Variable domain in full (rest from reference TRBV5-1 and TRBJ2-1): KAGVTQTPRYLIKTRGQQVTLSCSPISGHRSVSWYQQTPGQGLQFLFEYFSETQRNKGNFPGRFSGRQFSNSRSEMNVSTLELGDSALYLCASSLGGDRWYNEQFFGPGTRLTVL.

This clonotype has only a few counts. This sequence joins TRBV7-9 and TRBJ2-7; weak D call: TRBD2 (6 bases). This CDR3 contains 13 residues. Germline CDR1 and CDR2: SEHNR and FQNEAQ (reference sequence). V was shortened by 4 bases and J by 5 bases, with 12 bases between the two germline ends. This CDR3 is CASSSSEGDEQYF. CDR3 bases: TGTGCCAGCAGCTCCTCGGAGGGAGACGAGCAGTACTTC.

The rearrangement uses TRBV2 and TRBJ2-1; D call uncertain. The CDR3 is 13 amino acids. Germline lookup yields CDR1 SNHLY and CDR2 FYNNEI. Deletions cut 8 bases from V and 8 bases from J, with 16 bases between. For the CDR3, the DNA is TGTGCCAGCCCGGGTCAGCTCCTTCATGAGCAGTTCTTC. Encoded protein: CASPGQLLHEQFF. The full variable domain, with the rest looked up from reference TRBV2 and TRBJ2-1, is EPEVTQTPSHQVTQMGQEVILRCVPISNHLYFYWYRQILGQKVEFLVSFYNNEISEKSEIFDDQFSVERPDGSNFTLKIRSTKLEDSAMYFCASPGQLLHEQFFGPGTRLTVL.

V and J are TRBV29-1 and TRBJ2-3; 8 nucleotides line up with TRBD2. The CDR3 runs to 14 residues. CDR1 and CDR2 (germline): SQVTM, ANQGSEA. V trimming: 4 bases; J trimming: 1 base; junction bases outside the gene matches: 4. The CDR3 region has the DNA TGCAGCGTTGCCCAAGCGGGAGGCACAGATACGCAGTATTTT. Amino acid sequence: CSVAQAGGTDTQYF.

This clonotype occurred many times. The chain couples TRBV7-8 to TRBJ2-7; 16 bases line up with TRBD2. CDR1 is SGHVS and CDR2 is FQNEAQ in the germline V gene. The CDR3 runs to 20 residues. With V trimmed by 4 bases and J by 2 bases, 14 bases remained unmatched. The CDR3: CASSSRAGTSGRAIPYEQYF. The CDR3, as DNA: TGTGCCAGCAGCTCTAGGGCAGGGACTAGCGGGAGGGCCATTCCCTACGAGCAGTACTTC.

The chain is built from TRBV28 and TRBJ1-4; D is perhaps TRBD1 (6 bases). CDR3 length: 15 amino acids. V was trimmed by 5 bases and J by 6 bases, leaving 16 bases between them. Germline values: CDR1 MDHEN, CDR2 SYDVKM. CDR3 protein: CASSTPGEPYEKLFF. The CDR3 DNA is TGTGCCAGCAGTACCCCAGGGGAGCCGTATGAAAAACTGTTTTTT.

The chain recombines TRBV12-3 or TRBV12-4 with TRBJ2-1; 7 nucleotides align to TRBD2. Trimming removed 1 base from V and 6 bases from J; junction bases left unmatched: 6. The CDR3 runs 15 residues. In nucleotides, the CDR3 is TGTGCCAGCAGTTTAGTTGCGGGAGTTCCCAATGAGCAGTTCTTC. Its protein is CASSLVAGVPNEQFF.

Many counts were recorded for this clonotype. This chain links TRBV7-2 with TRBJ1-2; possibly TRBD1 for D (5 bases). V gave up 5 bases and J gave up 1 base, with 8 bases separating them. CDR1 SGHTA and CDR2 FQGNSA come from the germline V gene. The CDR3 is 13 residues long. CDR3 nucleotides: TGTGCCAGCAGCGCCAGGGTTAACTATGGCTACACCTTC. Protein sequence: CASSARVNYGYTF.

This clonotype came up a few times. The J gene is TRBJ2-1, the V gene TRBV20-1; no clear D gene. Germline loops: CDR1 DFQATT, CDR2 SNEGSKA (reference sequence). The V end was cut by 5 bases, the J end by 0 bases, with 11 bases between. This CDR3 is built from 14 residues. CDR3 region: CSAAGPFSYNEQFF. The CDR3 DNA reads as TGCAGTGCTGCCGGACCATTCTCCTACAATGAGCAGTTCTTC.

This clonotype has a handful of counts. CDR3 loop: CASRFPGTANQPQHF. In nucleotides, the CDR3 is TGTGCCAGCAGGTTTCCTGGGACAGCGAATCAGCCCCAGCATTTT. The J gene is TRBJ1-5, the V gene TRBV28; 7 bases align to TRBD1. This CDR3 has 15 residues. V shed 6 bases, J shed 4 bases, and the junction held 9 bases outside the gene matches. Germline loops: CDR1 MDHEN, CDR2 SYDVKM.